This T cell receptor beta chain is from a study of response to subunit inactivated influenza vaccine. TCRdb itself ran the RT-PCR reads through MiXCR, one entry per CDR3 protein. Of a few hundred thousand distinct CDR3 sequences listed, 21% were seen once; the top ten hold 10% to 13%. The junction had 3 bases not matched to a gene; V was cut back by 5 bases and J by 0 bases. Germline V gene sequence: CDR1 SGHRS, CDR2 YFSETQ. The length of the CDR3 is 15 residues. Study conclusions and caveats: Every seasonal influenza vaccination brings in few new T cells, the authors suggested.

This clonotype is a singleton in its sample. What it binds is not known. The sample in question was PBMCs from blood, obtained about 20 months after vaccination. The genes are TRBV5-1 and TRBJ2-1, with 9 positions matching TRBD1. The source of this sequence is a man between 50 and 75 years old who received an inactivated influenza vaccine. The CDR3 spells CASRQGQGSYNEQFF. The CDR3, as DNA: TGCGCCAGCAGGCAGGGACAGGGCTCCTACAATGAGCAGTTCTTC.